The entry that follows covers one T cell receptor (beta chain) sequence. Its antigen is currently unknown. The entry originates in a study of shared clonotypes between healthy human individuals. The study, taken as a whole, reports: In a few donors, roughly 5.2% of naive CD4 clonotypes appeared in common.

Germline trimming cut 7 bases from V and 0 bases from J; bases unmatched to any gene: 8. The germline V gene encodes CDR1 SQVTM and CDR2 ANQGSEA. The CDR3 runs to 15 residues. The table came from immunoSEQ multiplex PCR; TCRdb's copy has only in-frame clones and leaves some out. The data contain roughly 1,100,000 clones, around 74% of them singletons. Recent acute infections and vaccinations were absent in the healthy HIV-negative adult donors. V usage is TRBV29-1 and J usage is TRBJ2-1, with TRBD1 matching over 8 bases. What was sequenced was memory CD4+ T cells sorted from blood. Subset of the sample: CD45RA-negative fraction. This TCR was sampled from a man between 18 and 29 years old in good health. CDR3 sequence: CSERQGPSSYNEQFF. In DNA, the CDR3 is TGCAGCGAACGACAGGGGCCGAGCTCCTACAATGAGCAGTTCTTC.